The rows below give T cell receptor beta chains drawn from one sample of a study of T cell changes during pregnancy in multiple sclerosis. Clones were sequenced by immunoSEQ multiplex PCR, and TCRdb holds only the in-frame ones, with some missing. In the table there are over 45,000 clones, approximately 92% of which are singletons. The source was CD4+ T cells from peripheral blood mononuclear cells, collected after pregnancy. These receptors all come from a female donor with multiple sclerosis, enrolled in a pregnancy study. Both conserved end residues are part of each CDR3. A D gene is named only where the DNA matches it firmly. Not all rows give a size; the values are once, few, many and, for expanded clones, a class.

>TRBD2|TRBV6-6|TRBJ2-1|.
CAHGETSGRAYNEQFF
TGTGCCCATGGAGAGACTAGCGGGAGGGCCTACAATGAGCAGTTCTTC
>TRBD1|TRBV7-2|TRBJ2-2|.
CASSGRGSNTGELFF
TGTGCCAGCAGCGGCAGGGGGTCGAACACCGGGGAGCTGTTTTTT
>TRBD1|TRBV7-3|TRBJ2-1|.
CASGDRNNEQFF
TGTGCCAGCGGGGACAGAAACAATGAGCAGTTCTTC
>.|TRBV19|TRBJ2-1|.
CASSTLRVGEQFF
TGTGCCAGTAGTACTCTCAGGGTGGGGGAGCAGTTCTTC
>TRBD2|TRBV5-1|TRBJ2-3|.
CASSPLSGRAADTQYF
TGCGCCAGCAGCCCTCTTAGCGGGAGGGCCGCAGATACGCAGTATTTT
>TRBD1|TRBV11-2|TRBJ2-7|.
CASSLTDRGYYEQYF
TGTGCCAGCAGCTTAACGGACAGGGGGTACTACGAGCAGTACTTC
>TRBD2|TRBV18|TRBJ2-7|.
CASSPSGTNSYEQYF
TGTGCCAGCTCCCCCTCCGGGACTAACTCCTACGAGCAGTACTTC
>.|TRBV5-4|TRBJ1-3|.
CASIGGGSGNTIYF
TGTGCCAGCATCGGGGGAGGCTCTGGAAACACCATATATTTT
>.|TRBV5-4|TRBJ2-1|.
CASSPGDRWNEQFF
TGTGCCAGCAGCCCGGGGGACAGATGGAATGAGCAGTTCTTC
>TRBD1|TRBV2|TRBJ1-4|.
CASSAQGGLNEKLFF
TGTGCCAGCAGTGCCCAGGGGGGCCTAAATGAAAAACTGTTTTTT
>TRBD2|TRBV6-5|TRBJ2-1|.
CASSVLAGKNNEQFF
TGTGCCAGCAGTGTGCTAGCGGGAAAAAACAATGAGCAGTTCTTC
>TRBD1|TRBV6-5|TRBJ1-1|.
CATLGQGLTEAFF
TGTGCCACCCTCGGACAGGGACTCACTGAAGCTTTCTTT
>TRBD1|TRBV27|TRBJ1-2|.
CASSPDRGAFYGYTF
TGTGCCAGCAGTCCTGACAGGGGGGCCTTCTATGGCTACACCTTC
>TRBD2|TRBV4-1|TRBJ2-5|.
CASSLRIDGGAETQYF
TGCGCCAGCAGCCTACGTATAGACGGGGGGGCGGAGACCCAGTACTTC
>.|TRBV5-4|TRBJ2-3|.
CASSLGGLGGGILTDTQYF
TGTGCCAGCAGCTTGGGGGGGCTCGGGGGAGGGATTTTGACAGATACGCAGTATTTT
>.|TRBV15|TRBJ2-5|.
CATSAGGGWETQYF
TGTGCCACCAGCGCCGGGGGAGGTTGGGAGACCCAGTACTTC
>.|TRBV29-1|TRBJ2-1|once
CSVEGTRDEQFF
TGCAGCGTTGAGGGGACTCGGGATGAGCAGTTCTTC
>.|TRBV6-6|TRBJ2-1|.
CASSFRRDEQFF
TGTGCCAGCAGTTTCCGGCGGGATGAGCAGTTCTTC
>TRBD1|TRBV29-1|TRBJ2-7|.
CSVGDRGGHSEQYF
TGCAGCGTTGGAGACAGGGGCGGACACTCCGAGCAGTACTTC
>TRBD2|TRBV5-1|TRBJ2-1|.
CASSFRLAGVGGEQFF
TGCGCCAGCAGCTTTCGGCTAGCGGGAGTCGGCGGTGAGCAGTTCTTC
>TRBD2|TRBV27|TRBJ2-7|.
CASRRGLAGAYEQYF
TGTGCCAGCAGAAGAGGACTAGCGGGAGCTTACGAGCAGTACTTC
>TRBD2|TRBV4-2|TRBJ2-1|.
CASSLGLAGGPSSYNEQFF
TGTGCCAGCAGCCTCGGACTAGCGGGAGGGCCCAGCTCCTACAATGAGCAGTTCTTC
>.|TRBV9|TRBJ2-2|.
CASSVAEGVTGELFF
TGTGCCAGCAGCGTAGCTGAAGGGGTCACCGGGGAGCTGTTTTTT
>TRBD1|TRBV6-5|TRBJ2-2|.
CASSGTGKTGELFF
TGTGCCAGCAGCGGGACAGGGAAGACCGGGGAGCTGTTTTTT
>TRBD1|TRBV11-2|TRBJ1-1|.
CASSRRDRWNTEAFF
TGTGCCAGCAGTCGGCGGGACAGATGGAACACTGAAGCTTTCTTT
>TRBD2|TRBV11-2|TRBJ2-5|.
CASSTGGLAGGRETQYF
TGTGCCAGCAGCACAGGGGGACTAGCGGGAGGGAGAGAGACCCAGTACTTC
>TRBD2|TRBV18|TRBJ2-3|.
CASSPPSSGRAAQYF
TGTGCCAGCTCACCACCGAGTAGCGGGAGGGCCGCGCAGTATTTT
>.|TRBV19|TRBJ1-3|.
CASSPPHGTGNTIYF
TGTGCCAGTAGTCCCCCCCACGGTACTGGAAACACCATATATTTT
>TRBD1|TRBV7-3|TRBJ1-2|.
CASSMTGGSGGYTF
TGTGCCAGCAGCATGACAGGGGGCTCCGGGGGCTACACCTTC
>TRBD2|TRBV25-1|TRBJ2-3|.
CASSATKLAGVTDTQYF
TGTGCCAGCAGTGCGACCAAACTAGCGGGAGTAACAGATACGCAGTATTTT